Listed here are 30 T cell receptor beta chains from one sample, sequenced in a study of T cell changes during pregnancy in multiple sclerosis. Profiling relied on immunoSEQ multiplex PCR, and the TCRdb table lists in-frame clones only, not all of them. The sample carries around 75,000 clones, about 90% recorded once. Here the sequenced sample was peripheral blood, taken in the first trimester of pregnancy. The receptors derive from a female donor in good health, enrolled as a control in a pregnancy study.

J is TRBJ1-1 and V is TRBV5-1; D is uncertain. V lost 6 bases to trimming and J lost 0 bases, with 9 bases between them. Germline CDR1 SGHRS, CDR2 YFSETQ. The CDR3 runs to 13 residues. The CDR3 DNA reads TGCGCCAGCAAGCAGGAAATGAACACTGAAGCTTTCTTT. Protein: CASKQEMNTEAFF.

This clone was counted at least ten times. V is TRBV5-6 and J is TRBJ1-2; D remains ambiguous. With 4 bases removed from V and 9 bases from J, the gap between germline ends came to 13 bases. The CDR3 extends over 12 amino acids. The germline V gene has CDR1 SGHDT and CDR2 YYEEEE. Here the CDR3 reads CASSIPGIRYTF. The CDR3 DNA sequence: TGTGCCAGCAGCATACCAGGAATACGCTACACCTTC.

V usage is TRBV5-1 and J usage is TRBJ2-1; 8 bases align to TRBD1. In germline, CDR1 is SGHRS, CDR2 YFSETQ. The CDR3 runs to 11 residues. V shed 4 bases, J shed 14 bases, and the junction held 5 bases outside the gene matches. CDR3 in amino acids: CASSRTGTEFF. In DNA form, the CDR3 reads TGCGCCAGCAGCCGGACAGGGACGGAGTTCTTC. Drawing the rest from reference TRBV5-1 and TRBJ2-1, the complete variable domain is KAGVTQTPRYLIKTRGQQVTLSCSPISGHRSVSWYQQTPGQGLQFLFEYFSETQRNKGNFPGRFSGRQFSNSRSEMNVSTLELGDSALYLCASSRTGTEFFGPGTRLTVL.

V is TRBV2 and J is TRBJ1-2; 8 bases fit TRBD1. Germline V CDR1 and CDR2: SNHLY, FYNNEI. Trimming at V came to 6 bases and at J to 4 bases, leaving 4 bases not matched to a gene. The CDR3 runs 13 residues. This CDR3 is CASRQDRGYGYTF. Here the CDR3 DNA reads TGTGCCAGCAGACAAGACAGGGGCTATGGCTACACCTTC.

This chain uses TRBV7-2 with TRBJ1-5, with 9 bases identical to TRBD1. J lost 7 bases, V lost 4 bases, and 5 bases had no gene match. This CDR3 is 14 amino acids long. The V gene's germline CDR1 is SGHTA and CDR2 FQGNSA. The DNA of the CDR3 is TGTGCCAGCAGCTCTCGGACAGGGGACCAGCCCCAGCATTTT. Protein sequence: CASSSRTGDQPQHF. The complete variable domain, with remaining parts taken from reference TRBV7-2 and TRBJ1-5, reads GAGVSQSPSNKVTEKGKDVELRCDPISGHTALYWYRQSLGQGLEFLIYFQGNSAPDKSGLPSDRFSAERTGGSVSTLTIQRTQQEDSAVYLCASSSRTGDQPQHFGDGTRLSIL.

This rearrangement joins TRBV5-4 to TRBJ1-5; maybe TRBD1 (5 bases). This CDR3 is built from 14 residues. Germline loops: CDR1 SGHNT, CDR2 YYREEE (reference sequence). Trimming stripped 0 bases from V and 6 bases from J, with 10 bases between. The CDR3 sequence is CASSLGGERQPQHF. The CDR3 DNA follows: TGTGCCAGCAGCTTGGGGGGGGAACGTCAGCCCCAGCATTTT.

The CDR3 DNA reads as TGTGCCAGCAGCTACAGGGCGGTGGGCAATCAGCCCCAGCATTTT. Encoded protein: CASSYRAVGNQPQHF. The V call is TRBV5-5, the J call TRBJ1-5, with D maybe TRBD1 (6 bases). Germline V gene data show CDR1 as SGHKS and CDR2 as YYEKEE (reference sequence). Between the trimmed V and J ends, which lost 3 bases and 2 bases, there was a span of 12 bases. The CDR3 is made up of 15 amino acids.

The chain recombines TRBV11-2 with TRBJ2-7; perhaps TRBD1 as D (6 bases). CDR3 size: 13 residues. V shed 3 bases and J shed 5 bases, with 11 bases lying between them. Germline-derived CDR1 and CDR2 are SGHAT and FQNNGV. The CDR3 sequence: CASSFTGLNEQYF. The CDR3 nucleotides are TGTGCCAGCAGCTTTACAGGGTTGAACGAGCAGTACTTC.

The chain joins TRBV7-8 to TRBJ1-1; D not certain. Germline-derived CDR1 and CDR2 are SGHVS and FQNEAQ. Trimming took off 1 base at V and 1 base at J, with 10 bases between the two ends. This CDR3 spans 15 amino acids. CDR3 region: CASSLVGHRNTEAFF. The CDR3 nucleotides read TGTGCCAGCAGCTTAGTAGGTCACAGGAACACTGAAGCTTTCTTT.

The rearrangement joins TRBV5-1 to TRBJ1-6; 9 bases agree with TRBD1. The CDR3 runs 14 residues. Looked up from germline, CDR1 is SGHRS and CDR2 is YFSETQ. After removal of 4 bases from V and 7 bases from J, the junction contained 3 bases not matched to a gene. DNA of the CDR3: TGCGCCAGCAGCGGGGACAGGGAAAATTCACCCCTCCACTTT. Translation gives CASSGDRENSPLHF.

This clone came up once. The V call is TRBV10-3, the J call TRBJ2-3, with TRBD1 matching 10 bases. The length of the CDR3 is 15 residues. Trimming removed 10 bases from V and 0 bases from J; junction bases left unmatched: 7. Germline CDR1 ENHRY, CDR2 SYGVKD. CDR3: CASRQGAASTDTQYF. Here the CDR3 DNA reads TGTGCCAGCCGACAGGGGGCAGCTAGCACAGATACGCAGTATTTT.

The V gene is TRBV25-1, the J gene TRBJ1-2, with 7 nucleotides matching TRBD1. V gave up 1 base and J gave up 7 bases; unmatched junction bases: 9. Germline V lookup: CDR1 MGHDK, CDR2 SYGVNS. This CDR3 has 15 residues. The CDR3 here is CASSELGRGSFGYTF. For the CDR3, the DNA is TGTGCCAGCAGTGAATTGGGCAGGGGGTCATTTGGCTACACCTTC.

The V and J genes are TRBV4-1 and TRBJ1-6; 10 bases line up with TRBD1. V lost 3 bases to trimming and J lost 0 bases; unmatched junction nucleotides: 5. CDR3 length: 18 amino acids. Germline V gives CDR1 MGHRA, CDR2 YSYEKL. The chain's CDR3 is CASSHPGQGSSYNSPLHF. As DNA, the CDR3 is TGCGCCAGCAGCCATCCGGGACAGGGGAGCTCCTATAATTCACCCCTCCACTTT.

This clone was observed a single time. J is TRBJ2-7 and V is TRBV13; TRBD1 matches 9 bases. Per the germline V gene, CDR1 is PRHDT and CDR2 is FYEKMQ (reference sequence). The CDR3 runs to 15 residues. The V gene end was trimmed by 2 bases and the J gene end by 1 base; junction bases not matched to a gene: 3. The chain's CDR3 is CASSLTGTGSYEQYF. CDR3 coding DNA: TGTGCCAGCAGCTTAACGGGGACAGGGTCCTACGAGCAGTACTTC.

The chain employs TRBV7-2 and TRBJ1-2; D is perhaps TRBD1 (6 bases). The CDR3 loop spans 17 amino acids. Between the trimmed V and J ends, which lost 1 base and 1 base, there was a span of 16 bases. Looked up from germline, CDR1 is SGHTA and CDR2 is FQGNSA. CDR3 sequence reads: CASSLVGQGRSNYGYTF. For the CDR3, the DNA is TGTGCCAGCAGCTTAGTAGGTCAGGGGCGGAGTAACTATGGCTACACCTTC.

The CDR3 spells CASRGGVSTEAFF. In DNA, the CDR3 is TGTGCCAGCAGGGGCGGGGTCTCGACTGAAGCTTTCTTT. This sequence joins TRBV6-4 and TRBJ1-1; no firm D call. With 6 bases removed from V and 5 bases from J, the gap between germline ends came to 13 bases. Looked up from germline, CDR1 is MRHNA and CDR2 is SNTAGT. This CDR3 is built from 13 residues.

J is TRBJ1-5 and V is TRBV25-1; D not certain. Germline V lookup: CDR1 MGHDK, CDR2 SYGVNS. The CDR3 spans 15 residues. Trimming took 3 bases from V and 2 from J, leaving 11 bases between them. The CDR3 sequence is CASSEGRSRNQPQHF. The CDR3 coding sequence is TGTGCCAGCAGTGAGGGCCGTTCTCGCAATCAGCCCCAGCATTTT.

The CDR3 DNA reads as TGTGCCAGCAGCCAACAGGCCCACACTGAAGCTTTCTTT. Its protein product is CASSQQAHTEAFF. V is TRBV14 and J is TRBJ1-1; D remains unclear. The CDR3 sequence is 13 residues long. V lost 2 bases, J lost 3 bases, and 7 bases lay in between. From germline, CDR1 is SGHDN and CDR2 FVKESK.

V usage is TRBV5-4 and J usage is TRBJ2-1; 7 bases match TRBD2. The J segment lost 5 bases and the V segment lost 4 bases, leaving 12 bases of the junction unmatched. This CDR3 has 16 amino acids. Germline assignment: CDR1 SGHNT and CDR2 YYREEE (reference sequence). This CDR3 reads CASSRAGTTIHNEQFF. The CDR3 coding sequence is TGTGCCAGCAGCCGCGCCGGGACTACCATTCACAATGAGCAGTTCTTC. Based on the CDR3 plus reference TRBV5-4 and TRBJ2-1, the full variable domain is ETGVTQSPTHLIKTRGQQVTLRCSSQSGHNTVSWYQQALGQGPQFIFQYYREEENGRGNFPPRFSGLQFPNYSSELNVNALELDDSALYLCASSRAGTTIHNEQFFGPGTRLTVL.

The chain is built from TRBV19 and TRBJ2-7, with TRBD1 matching 8 bases. This CDR3 comprises 14 residues. J gave up 1 base and V 5 bases, and 4 bases lay outside the gene matches. Germline values: CDR1 LNHDA, CDR2 SQIVND (reference sequence). The CDR3 region is CASSVGQGSYEQYF. CDR3 DNA: TGTGCCAGTAGTGTAGGACAGGGTTCCTACGAGCAGTACTTC.

The rearrangement uses TRBV6-1 and TRBJ2-3, with D uncertain. CDR1 is MNHNS, CDR2 SASEGT, per germline. The CDR3 extends over 12 amino acids. Trimming removed 7 bases at V and 8 bases at J, with 13 bases between. As DNA, the CDR3 is TGTGCCAGCAATGTTCTTCGGTTTACGCAGTATTTT. Translated: CASNVLRFTQYF.

This clone was recorded many times. The chain links TRBV6-4 to TRBJ2-3; D is possibly TRBD2 (6 bases). Germline V gene data show CDR1 as MRHNA and CDR2 as SNTAGT. The ends were cut back, 8 bases at V and 2 bases at J, with 17 bases in the middle. The CDR3 runs 15 residues. The CDR3 bases are TGTGCCAGCTCTGCGGTTAGCGGCTCCACAGATACGCAGTATTTT. Its translation is CASSAVSGSTDTQYF.

V gene TRBV10-3 combines with J gene TRBJ1-1; 12 bases line up with TRBD1. This CDR3 comprises 17 residues. With V trimmed by 2 bases and J by 7 bases, 11 bases remained unmatched. Per germline, CDR1 ENHRY and CDR2 SYGVKD. CDR3 nucleotides: TGTGCCATCAGTGAGGGGGTGGACCGGGACAGGGGGCTTGAAGCTTTCTTT. As protein: CAISEGVDRDRGLEAFF.

The CDR3 loop reads CASSLQQVVYEQYF. The CDR3 DNA sequence: TGTGCCAGCAGTTTACAACAGGTCGTCTACGAGCAGTACTTC. V and J are TRBV28 and TRBJ2-7; D possibly corresponds to TRBD1 (5 bases). Germline V CDR1 and CDR2: MDHEN, SYDVKM. The V end lost 2 bases, the J end lost 3 bases, and 11 bases lay between the germline ends. This CDR3 is built from 14 residues.

This rearrangement joins TRBV14 to TRBJ1-1; unclear D gene. Trimming removed 0 bases at V and 4 bases at J, with 9 bases between. CDR3 length equals 14 residues. CDR1 is SGHDN, CDR2 FVKESK, per germline. This CDR3 is CASSQEGRSTEAFF. The CDR3 DNA is TGTGCCAGCAGCCAAGAGGGTCGGAGCACTGAAGCTTTCTTT.

The gene calls are TRBV6-1 and TRBJ2-2; possibly TRBD1 for D (6 bases). Germline loops: CDR1 MNHNS, CDR2 SASEGT. The V end was cut by 5 bases, the J end by 5 bases, with 15 bases between. This CDR3 is 15 amino acids long. CDR3 residues: CASSSIPQGTGELFF. CDR3 sequence (DNA): TGTGCCAGCAGTTCCATTCCTCAGGGGACCGGGGAGCTGTTTTTT.

V gene TRBV6-1 combines with J gene TRBJ2-5; D gene uncertain. The CDR3 totals 12 residues. The germline V gene encodes CDR1 MNHNS and CDR2 SASEGT. V dropped 4 bases and J dropped 5 bases, with 8 bases sitting between them. CDR3 in DNA: TGTGCCAGCAGTGTTATTTCGGAGACCCAGTACTTC. Protein: CASSVISETQYF.

This clone was picked up one time. This chain connects TRBV25-1 to TRBJ2-7; no firm D call. Germline CDR1 MGHDK, CDR2 SYGVNS. V dropped 8 bases and J dropped 0 bases, with 14 bases sitting between them. The CDR3 runs to 14 residues. The CDR3 protein is CASSFDDSSYEQYF. The CDR3 DNA reads TGTGCCAGCTCCTTTGATGACTCCTCCTACGAGCAGTACTTC.

The CDR3 region is CASRQTGTTNEKLFF. The CDR3 DNA reads TGTGCCAGCAGACAAACAGGAACCACTAATGAAAAACTGTTTTTT. The chain employs TRBV7-2 and TRBJ1-4; TRBD1 might be the D (5 bases). CDR1 is SGHTA and CDR2 is FQGNSA in the germline V gene. Trimming took off 6 bases at V and 2 bases at J, with 13 bases between the two ends. This CDR3 has 15 residues. Full variable domain (remainder filled in from reference TRBV7-2 and TRBJ1-4): GAGVSQSPSNKVTEKGKDVELRCDPISGHTALYWYRQSLGQGLEFLIYFQGNSAPDKSGLPSDRFSAERTGGSVSTLTIQRTQQEDSAVYLCASRQTGTTNEKLFFGSGTQLSVL.

The CDR3 DNA follows: TGTGCCAGCAGCTTGACTAGCGGGAGGGCGGGAACCGGGGAGCTGTTTTTT. This gives the protein CASSLTSGRAGTGELFF. The chain has TRBV7-2 and TRBJ2-2; 14 bases line up with TRBD2. Germline assignment: CDR1 SGHTA and CDR2 FQGNSA. The junction had 5 bases not matched to a gene; V was cut back by 3 bases and J by 5 bases. The CDR3 totals 17 residues.